This T cell receptor beta chain was recovered during a study of blood T cell repertoires in COVID-19. As for the study in general: Nucleic acid was either cDNA or gDNA, and it came from T cells, B-cell-depleted T cells, or PBMCs.

Recruits, aged about 18 to 89 years, lived in 24 US areas. V shed 8 bases, J shed 6 bases, and the junction held 3 bases outside the gene matches. The CDR3 spans 12 residues. Germline CDR1 reads MNHEY; CDR2 reads SVGAGI. In the original workflow: Cell counts per sample came from amplifying reference gene primers. TCRdb's table, derived via immunoSEQ multiplex PCR, lists solely in-frame clones and lacks some. V and J calls and clone size are given by that table; D and trimming were obtained from the DNA. The data hold roughly 330,000 clones, with about 89% observed a single time. Sequencing was performed on PBMCs or T cells enriched from blood (not recorded which). The genes are TRBV6-5 and TRBJ2-3, with 9 bases lining up with TRBD1. The clonotype was recovered from a woman aged 25-40 years who had recovered from COVID-19. The CDR3 loop is CASGTGTDTQYF. Here the CDR3 DNA reads TGTGCCAGCGGGACAGGGACTGATACGCAGTATTTT.